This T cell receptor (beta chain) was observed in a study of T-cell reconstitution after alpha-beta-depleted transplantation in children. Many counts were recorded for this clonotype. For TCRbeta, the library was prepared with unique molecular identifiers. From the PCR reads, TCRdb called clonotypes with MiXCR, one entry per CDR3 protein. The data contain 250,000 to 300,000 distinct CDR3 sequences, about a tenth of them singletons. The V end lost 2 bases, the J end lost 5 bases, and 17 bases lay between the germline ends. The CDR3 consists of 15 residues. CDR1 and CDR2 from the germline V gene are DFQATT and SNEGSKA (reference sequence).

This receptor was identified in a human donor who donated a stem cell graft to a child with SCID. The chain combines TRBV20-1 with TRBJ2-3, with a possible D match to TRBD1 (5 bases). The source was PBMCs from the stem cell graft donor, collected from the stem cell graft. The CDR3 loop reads CSARYGPGTGDTQYF. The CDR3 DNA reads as TGCAGTGCTAGATACGGACCGGGCACAGGAGATACGCAGTATTTT.